In this sample, the clone carrying this T cell receptor (beta chain) turned up many times. Its antigen is not known. This entry comes from a study of regulatory T cells in long-lasting Graves disease. The CDR3 extends over 15 amino acids. V lost 7 bases and J lost 3; bases outside the gene matches: 9. Germline V gene data show CDR1 as MNHEY and CDR2 as SMNVEV (reference sequence). Regarding the study as a whole: The researchers studied only peripheral blood, not thyroid tissue. Persistent disease preferred TRBV28, TRBJ1-2 and TRBJ2-5; new disease, TRBV20-1 and TRBJ2-1.

HTBI primers from iRepertoire and Arm-PCR of CDR3 regions yielded the TCR beta libraries. TCRdb re-called the multiplex PCR reads with MiXCR, one entry per CDR3 protein. The table lists more than 400,000 distinct CDR3 sequences, about a sixth of them singletons, with approximately 11% in the top ten. The time point is: newly diagnosed GD, antithyroid drugs for less than 3 months. There was RNA extracted from PBMCs, and the TCR library was made from it. This sample was shared with a second study, whose subject was T cells in Graves' hyperthyroidism and ophthalmopathy. From that study: Hyperthyroidism patients were newly diagnosed, had disease duration under 2 months, and were aged 18 to 65 years. Peripheral blood also featured most of the thyroid clonotypes expanded above 0.001.

The TCR comes from a young woman with Graves disease. The chain uses TRBV27 and TRBJ2-3, with TRBD2 identical over 8 bases. The material sequenced was peripheral blood mononuclear cells (PBMCs), taken at new diagnosis, from a patient treated with antithyroid drugs. CDR3 nucleotide sequence: TGTGCCAGCAATCTAGCGGGCGAGGGGACAGATACGCAGTATTTT. Residues: CASNLAGEGTDTQYF.